This T cell receptor beta chain was identified in a study of identical twins. Broader study findings: While abundant cord blood beta clonotypes carried fewer insertions, memory repertoires showed no such pattern. Researchers caution that invariant MAIT and iNKT cells could partly confound zero-insertion analyses. There was an excess of low generation probability in the out-of-frame alpha sequences that twins shared.

After removal of 5 bases from V and 7 bases from J, the junction contained 7 bases not matched to a gene. This CDR3 has 15 residues. This clonotype occurred a few times. The antigen is not known. Template switching (which added a universal primer site) was used, and cDNA carried unique molecular identifiers. TCRdb reanalysed the 5' RACE reads using MiXCR and keeps one entry per CDR3 protein. In the table there are under 1 million distinct CDR3 sequences, 9% to 15% of which are singletons. These data also featured in a second study, about yellow fever vaccine responses in identical twins.

The source material was PBMCs. The receptor was derived from a woman under 30 in good health. This chain joins TRBV12-3 or TRBV12-4 and TRBJ2-1; the match to TRBD2 covers 11 bases. DNA of the CDR3: TGTGCCAGCAGTCCGACTAGCGGGATAAGGAATGAGCAGTTCTTC. It yields the protein CASSPTSGIRNEQFF.